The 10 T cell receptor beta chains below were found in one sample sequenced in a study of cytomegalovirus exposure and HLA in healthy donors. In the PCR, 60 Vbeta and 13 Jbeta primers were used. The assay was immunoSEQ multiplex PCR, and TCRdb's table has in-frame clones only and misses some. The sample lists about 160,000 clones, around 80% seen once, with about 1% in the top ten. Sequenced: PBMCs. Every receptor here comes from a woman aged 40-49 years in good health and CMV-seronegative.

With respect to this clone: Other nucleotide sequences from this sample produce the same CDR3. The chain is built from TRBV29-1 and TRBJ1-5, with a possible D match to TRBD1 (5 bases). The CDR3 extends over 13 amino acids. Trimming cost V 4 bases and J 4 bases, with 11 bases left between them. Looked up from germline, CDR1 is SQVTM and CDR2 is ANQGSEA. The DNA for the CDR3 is TGCAGCGTTGGGCGGGACTCGAATCAGCCCCAGCATTTT. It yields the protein CSVGRDSNQPQHF.

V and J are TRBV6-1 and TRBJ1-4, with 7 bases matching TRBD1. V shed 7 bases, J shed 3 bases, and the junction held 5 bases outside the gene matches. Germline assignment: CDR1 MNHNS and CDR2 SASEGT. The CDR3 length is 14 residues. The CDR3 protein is CASTATGSNEKLFF. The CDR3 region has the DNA TGTGCCAGCACCGCGACAGGGTCTAATGAAAAACTGTTTTTT.

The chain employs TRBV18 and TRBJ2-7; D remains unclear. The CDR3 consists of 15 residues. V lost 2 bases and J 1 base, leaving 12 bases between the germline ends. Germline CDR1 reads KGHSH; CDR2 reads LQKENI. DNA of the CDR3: TGTGCCAGCTCACCATTGGGCTCGCTGTCCTACGAGCAGTACTTC. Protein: CASSPLGSLSYEQYF.

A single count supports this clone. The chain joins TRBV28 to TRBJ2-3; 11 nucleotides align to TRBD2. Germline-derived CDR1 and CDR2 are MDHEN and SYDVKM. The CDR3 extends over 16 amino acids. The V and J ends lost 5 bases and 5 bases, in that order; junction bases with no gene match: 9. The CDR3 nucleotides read TGTGCCAGCAGTCCCCGACTAGCGGGATTGGGAGATACGCAGTATTTT. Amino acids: CASSPRLAGLGDTQYF.

CDR3 amino acids: CASSITSGRAGEQFF. Written as DNA, the CDR3 is TGTGCCAGCAGTATAACTAGCGGGAGGGCCGGTGAGCAGTTCTTC. The chain links TRBV6-6 to TRBJ2-1, with 13 bases that match TRBD2. This CDR3 has 15 amino acids. Germline CDR1 and CDR2: MNHNY and SVGAGI (reference sequence). The trim removed 5 bases at V and 9 bases at J, leaving 7 bases unmatched.

CDR3 sequence reads: CASSKQTSGSYEQYF. The CDR3 nucleotides read TGTGCCAGCAGCAAACAGACTAGCGGGAGCTACGAGCAGTACTTC. The chain couples TRBV21-1 to TRBJ2-7; the DNA was not compared with TRBD2, the D call given in the table. TRBV21-1 is a listed pseudogene. The length of the CDR3 is 15 residues.

The CDR3 DNA is TGTGCCAGCAGTGTTAGAGGACTAGCGGGAACTGAGCAGTTCTTC. Protein: CASSVRGLAGTEQFF. The chain is built from TRBV2 and TRBJ2-1; 12 positions agree with TRBD2. Unmatched junction bases numbered 7, after V lost 4 bases and J lost 9 bases. This CDR3 has 15 residues. Looked up from germline, CDR1 is SNHLY and CDR2 is FYNNEI.

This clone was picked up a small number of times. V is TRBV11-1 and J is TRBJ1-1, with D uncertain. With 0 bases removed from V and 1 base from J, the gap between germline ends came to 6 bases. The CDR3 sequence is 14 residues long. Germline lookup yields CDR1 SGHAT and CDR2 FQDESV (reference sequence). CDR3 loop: CASSLAGRNTEAFF. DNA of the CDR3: TGTGCCAGCAGCTTAGCCGGGAGGAACACTGAAGCTTTCTTT.

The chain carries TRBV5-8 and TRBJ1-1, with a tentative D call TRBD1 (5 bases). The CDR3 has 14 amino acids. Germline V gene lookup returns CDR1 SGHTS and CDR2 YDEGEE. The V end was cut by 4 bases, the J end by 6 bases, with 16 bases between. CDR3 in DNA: TGTGCCAGCAGCCCACGTCCCGGGGGTGCTGAAGCTTTCTTT. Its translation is CASSPRPGGAEAFF.

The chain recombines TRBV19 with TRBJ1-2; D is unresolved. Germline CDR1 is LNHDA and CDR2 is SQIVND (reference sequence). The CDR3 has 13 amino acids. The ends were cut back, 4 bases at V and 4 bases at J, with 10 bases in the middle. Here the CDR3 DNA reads TGTGCCAGTAGTAAGACACTCCTCTATGGCTACACCTTC. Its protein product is CASSKTLLYGYTF.